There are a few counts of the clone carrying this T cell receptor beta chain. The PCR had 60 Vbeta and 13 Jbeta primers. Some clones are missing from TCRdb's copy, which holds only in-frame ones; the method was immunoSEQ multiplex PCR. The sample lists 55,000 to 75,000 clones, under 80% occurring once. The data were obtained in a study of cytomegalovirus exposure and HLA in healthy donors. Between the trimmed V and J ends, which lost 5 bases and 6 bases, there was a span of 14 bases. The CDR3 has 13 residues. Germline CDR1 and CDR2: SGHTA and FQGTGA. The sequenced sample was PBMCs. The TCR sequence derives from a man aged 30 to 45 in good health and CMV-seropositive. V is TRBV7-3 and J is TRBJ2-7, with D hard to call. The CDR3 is CASSPRRDGEQYF. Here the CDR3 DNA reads TGTGCCAGCAGCCCGCGGCGCGACGGCGAGCAGTACTTC.